This passage covers 2 T cell receptor beta chains from one sample sequenced in a study of T cell responses to AZD1222 COVID-19 vaccine. Assay used: immunoSEQ multiplex PCR; TCRdb lists only in-frame clones, some missing. The sample records around 100,000 clones, roughly 90% being singletons. The sequenced sample was peripheral blood, obtained on day 0 of AZD1222 vaccination. The receptors shown here come from an adult in good health.

Here the CDR3 reads CASSPGADLNTEAFF. Written as DNA, the CDR3 is TGTGCCAGCTCACCAGGGGCAGATCTGAACACTGAAGCTTTCTTT. The V call is TRBV18, the J call TRBJ1-1, with D possibly being TRBD1 (5 bases). V was pared by 2 bases and J by 0 bases, with 10 bases between. From germline, CDR1 is KGHSH and CDR2 LQKENI. CDR3 length equals 15 residues. Full variable domain (remainder filled in from reference TRBV18 and TRBJ1-1): NAGVMQNPRHLVRRRGQEARLRCSPMKGHSHVYWYRQLPEEGLKFMVYLQKENIIDESGMPKERFSAEFPKEGPSILRIQQVVRGDSAAYFCASSPGADLNTEAFFGQGTRLTVV.

This chain uses TRBV7-3 with TRBJ2-3; D may be TRBD2 (6 bases). Germline lookup yields CDR1 SGHTA and CDR2 FQGTGA. CDR3 length: 17 amino acids. The ends were cut back, 0 bases at V and 6 bases at J, with 19 bases in the middle. The CDR3 DNA reads TGTGCCAGCAGCTTAACGGGCGGGGACTCCCCCGGGGATACGCAGTATTTT. It specifies CASSLTGGDSPGDTQYF.